These T cell receptor beta chains were read from a single sample in a study of blood T cell repertoires in COVID-19. Libraries were prepared by immunoSEQ multiplex PCR; TCRdb keeps only in-frame clonotypes and omits some of them. The table shows 30,000 to 40,000 clones, with under 90% occurring only once. The sample consisted of peripheral blood. These receptors were taken from a man aged 60 to 69 with COVID-19, enrolled during active disease. CDR3s include the opening cysteine and the closing phenylalanine or tryptophan. D genes are given only for firm matches. Clone sizes are given selectively: once, few, many, or a class where the clone is expanded.

v_gene	abundance	j_gene	len	d_gene	CDR3nt	CDR3aa
TRBV29-1	-	TRBJ2-1	13	TRBD2	TGCAGCGTCCATAGCGGGAGTTACAATGAGCAGTTCTTC	CSVHSGSYNEQFF
TRBV4-3	-	TRBJ1-4	13	-	TGCGCCAGCAGCTCCTCCCCCAATGAAAAACTGTTTTTT	CASSSSPNEKLFF
TRBV28	-	TRBJ1-1	13	-	TGTGCCAGCAGACCAAACGGGTCTAGTAAAGCTTTCTTT	CASRPNGSSKAFF
TRBV7-2	-	TRBJ1-4	14	-	TGTGCCAGCAGCTTAGCGGTTGGCGCCGGAGAACTGTTTTTT	CASSLAVGAGELFF
TRBV10-3	-	TRBJ1-4	13	-	TGTGCCATCAGTGCTCAGGCCAAAGAAAAACTGTTTTTT	CAISAQAKEKLFF
TRBV14	-	TRBJ2-5	15	TRBD2	TGTGCCAGCAGCCGCGGACTAGCGGGCCGGTTGACCCAGTACTTC	CASSRGLAGRLTQYF
TRBV6-5	-	TRBJ2-5	13	TRBD1	TGTGCCAGCAGTTTGACAGGGTCCGAGACCCAGTACTTC	CASSLTGSETQYF
TRBV6-5	-	TRBJ1-1	13	-	TGTGCCAGCAGTTACGGGCAGGCTACTGAAGCTTTCTTT	CASSYGQATEAFF
TRBV5-1	-	TRBJ2-1	13	-	TGCGCCAGCAGCTTAAACGGGGTGGTTGAGCAGTTCTTC	CASSLNGVVEQFF
TRBV6-5	-	TRBJ2-7	15	TRBD1	TGTGCCAGCACCCGGGGACAGTTGGGGAACTACGAGCAGTACTTC	CASTRGQLGNYEQYF
TRBV28	-	TRBJ1-5	15	TRBD1	TGTGCCAGCAGCCGGGGGACAGATCTTAATCAGCCCCAGCATTTT	CASSRGTDLNQPQHF
TRBV6-5	-	TRBJ1-2	14	-	TGTGCCAGCCGGTTTGGGGGGAGCGGCTATGGCTACACCTTC	CASRFGGSGYGYTF
TRBV4-2	-	TRBJ1-2	16	-	TGTGCCAGCAGCCAAGATTCGGGAACGGGATTCTATGGCTACACCTTC	CASSQDSGTGFYGYTF
TRBV19	-	TRBJ1-3	16	-	TGTGCCAGTAGTACGAGACAATCCTCTTCTGGAAACACCATATATTTT	CASSTRQSSSGNTIYF
TRBV7-9	-	TRBJ1-5	18	TRBD1	TGTGCCAGCAGCTGGGGGTCAGGCGGGACAGGGAAATATCAGCCCCAGCATTTT	CASSWGSGGTGKYQPQHF
TRBV18	-	TRBJ2-7	14	-	TGTGCCAGCTCACCACCGGGCCTTCGTGGCGAGCAGTACTTC	CASSPPGLRGEQYF
TRBV30	-	TRBJ1-3	17	-	TGTGCCTGGAGTCCAGGGAGGGGGGGAATCTCTGGAAACACCATATATTTT	CAWSPGRGGISGNTIYF
TRBV20-1	few	TRBJ1-1	11	-	TGCAGTGCCGGGGGGACCACTGAAGCTTTCTTT	CSAGGTTEAFF
TRBV6-1	once	TRBJ1-5	15	-	TGTGCCAGCAGTGAACTGACAGTAAGCAATCAGCCCCAGCATTTT	CASSELTVSNQPQHF
TRBV7-2	-	TRBJ2-6	17	-	TGTGCCAGCAGCTTAGTAGGCGGTTACTCTGGGGCCAACGTCCTGACTTTC	CASSLVGGYSGANVLTF
TRBV2	once	TRBJ1-2	14	-	TGTGCCAGCAGTGAAGAGGAGGGGTCATATGGCTACACCTTC	CASSEEEGSYGYTF
TRBV2	-	TRBJ2-7	13	TRBD1	TGTGCCAGCGGGGGACAGGGGGGTTACGAGCAGTACTTC	CASGGQGGYEQYF
TRBV7-2	-	TRBJ1-2	14	TRBD1	TGTGCCAGCAGCCACGACAGGGGGCTGGGGGGCTACACCTTC	CASSHDRGLGGYTF
TRBV29-1	-	TRBJ1-2	13	-	TGCAGCGTTGATTACCGGGGTACCTATGGCTACACCTTC	CSVDYRGTYGYTF
TRBV3-1/TRBV3-2	-	TRBJ1-4	15	TRBD1	TGTGCCAGCAGCCATAAGGGGACAGGGGTTGAAAAACTGTTTTTT	CASSHKGTGVEKLFF
TRBV30	few	TRBJ1-5	15	TRBD1	TGTGCCTGGAGTTTCCGGGACAGGGCCTATCAGCCCCAGCATTTT	CAWSFRDRAYQPQHF
TRBV11-2	-	TRBJ1-2	17	-	TGTGCCAGCAGCTTAGAGGCGGCAGGGTCTGCCAACTATGGCTACACCTTC	CASSLEAAGSANYGYTF
TRBV5-6	-	TRBJ2-3	12	-	TGTGCCAGCAGCTTGCGCCTGCTGAGGCAGTATTTT	CASSLRLLRQYF
TRBV10-3	few	TRBJ1-6	14	-	TGTGCCATCAGGCCCTCTAGTGAGAGTTCACCCCTCCACTTT	CAIRPSSESSPLHF
TRBV6-1	-	TRBJ1-3	17	TRBD1	TGTGCCAGCAGTGCATCCATCAGGGGGCGCTCTGGAAACACCATATATTTT	CASSASIRGRSGNTIYF
TRBV5-1	-	TRBJ2-1	16	TRBD1	TGCGCCAGCAGCCCAGGCCGGGACAGCCCATACAATGAGCAGTTCTTC	CASSPGRDSPYNEQFF
TRBV30	-	TRBJ2-7	16	TRBD1	TGTGCCTGGAGAAAGGATGGGGACAGGGGATTCTACGAGCAGTACTTC	CAWRKDGDRGFYEQYF
TRBV5-1	once	TRBJ1-6	14	TRBD1	TGCGCCAGCAGCGACGACAGGGCTAATTCACCCCTCCACTTT	CASSDDRANSPLHF
TRBV28	-	TRBJ1-1	15	-	TGTGCCAGCAGTTTACAGACCGCCAACAGGGTAAGAGCTTTCTTT	CASSLQTANRVRAFF
TRBV2	once	TRBJ2-7	12	TRBD1	TGTGCCAGCAGTAAGACAGGGTACGAGCAGTACTTC	CASSKTGYEQYF
TRBV11-3	-	TRBJ2-2	16	-	TGTGCCAGCAGCTTAGGGGCGGGTCGCAACACCGGGGAGCTGTTTTTT	CASSLGAGRNTGELFF
TRBV30	-	TRBJ1-5	15	TRBD1	TGTGCCTGGAGTGTAGGGACAGTCCTTAATCAGCCCCAGCATTTT	CAWSVGTVLNQPQHF
TRBV6-2/TRBV6-3	once	TRBJ1-5	15	-	TGTGCCAGCAGTTACCTCGGGAGTAGCAATCAGCCCCAGCATTTT	CASSYLGSSNQPQHF
TRBV30	-	TRBJ1-2	12	-	TGTGCCTCGACTGGGACTTCAAGAGGCTACACCTTC	CASTGTSRGYTF
TRBV19	few	TRBJ2-1	14	TRBD1	TGTGCCAGTAGCGACAGGGGGGGGTACAATGAGCAGTTCTTC	CASSDRGGYNEQFF
TRBV4-1	-	TRBJ1-1	16	TRBD1	TGCGCCAGCAGCCAAGTAAAAGGACAGGGATTCACTGAAGCTTTCTTT	CASSQVKGQGFTEAFF
TRBV2	-	TRBJ1-1	12	-	TGTGCCAGCCCGGGCAGAGGGACTGAAGCTTTCTTT	CASPGRGTEAFF
TRBV28	-	TRBJ1-1	14	-	TGTGCCAGCAGTTCACTTACGAGGAACACTGAAGCTTTCTTT	CASSSLTRNTEAFF
TRBV18	-	TRBJ1-1	13	-	TGTGCCAGCTCACCGGAGCAGTTGACTGAAGCTTTCTTT	CASSPEQLTEAFF
TRBV7-2	-	TRBJ1-4	14	TRBD1	TGTGCCAGCAGCCCCGGGACAGTTAATGAAAAACTGTTTTTT	CASSPGTVNEKLFF
TRBV7-8	-	TRBJ1-3	15	-	TGTGCCAGCAGCTTGACACTTAACTCTGGAAACACCATATATTTT	CASSLTLNSGNTIYF
TRBV5-1	-	TRBJ2-2	15	-	TGCGCCAGCAGCCCCGGCGGGACCTTACCCGGGGAGCTGTTTTTT	CASSPGGTLPGELFF
TRBV10-3	few	TRBJ2-3	13	-	TGTGCCATCAGTGAGTCGCGAACAGATACGCAGTATTTT	CAISESRTDTQYF
TRBV15	-	TRBJ1-5	19	TRBD1	TGTGCCACCAGCAGAGGGACGGGACAGGGGGCTCAGTCATATCAGCCCCAGCATTTT	CATSRGTGQGAQSYQPQHF
TRBV3-1/TRBV3-2	-	TRBJ1-5	13	-	TGTGCCAGCAGTCCGACAGCGAATCAGCCCCAGCATTTT	CASSPTANQPQHF
TRBV6-2/TRBV6-3	-	TRBJ1-5	12	-	TGTGCCAGCAGCGGACAAAGTCAGCCCCAGCATTTT	CASSGQSQPQHF
TRBV29-1	-	TRBJ1-2	13	TRBD1	TGCAGCGTGGTCACCGGGACAGCGTCCGTGTACACCTTC	CSVVTGTASVYTF
TRBV18	few	TRBJ2-3	15	TRBD2	TGTGCCAGCTCACCTGGACTAGCGGGAGCAGATACGCAGTATTTT	CASSPGLAGADTQYF
TRBV19	-	TRBJ1-1	14	TRBD1	TGTGCCAGTAGTATGAACAGGGGGTATTCTGAAGCTTTCTTT	CASSMNRGYSEAFF
TRBV6-1	-	TRBJ1-5	14	-	TGTGCCAGCAGTGAAGCGGGCAGACATCAGCCCCAGCATTTT	CASSEAGRHQPQHF
TRBV19	-	TRBJ1-2	16	-	TGTGCCAGTAGCCCCCACACCAGGGAGGCAAACTATGGCTACACCTTC	CASSPHTREANYGYTF
TRBV6-5	-	TRBJ2-2	15	TRBD2	TGTGCCAGCAGATCACTAGCGGGAGGCTCCGGGGAGCTGTTTTTT	CASRSLAGGSGELFF